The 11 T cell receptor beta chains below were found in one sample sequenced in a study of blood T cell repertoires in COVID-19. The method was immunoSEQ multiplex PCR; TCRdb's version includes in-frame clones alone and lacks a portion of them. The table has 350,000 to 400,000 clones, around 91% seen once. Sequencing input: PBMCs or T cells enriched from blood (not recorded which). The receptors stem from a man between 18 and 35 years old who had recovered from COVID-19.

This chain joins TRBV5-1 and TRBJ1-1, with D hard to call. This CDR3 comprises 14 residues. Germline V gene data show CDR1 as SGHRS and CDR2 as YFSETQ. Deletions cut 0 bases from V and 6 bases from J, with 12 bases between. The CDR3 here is CASSLDTIAAEAFF. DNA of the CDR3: TGCGCCAGCAGCTTGGATACGATAGCCGCTGAAGCTTTCTTT.

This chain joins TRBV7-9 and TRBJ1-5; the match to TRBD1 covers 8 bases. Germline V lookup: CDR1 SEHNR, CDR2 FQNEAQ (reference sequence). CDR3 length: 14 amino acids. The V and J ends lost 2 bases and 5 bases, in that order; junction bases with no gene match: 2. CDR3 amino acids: CASSLSTGDQPQHF. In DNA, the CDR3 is TGTGCCAGCAGCTTATCGACAGGGGATCAGCCCCAGCATTTT.

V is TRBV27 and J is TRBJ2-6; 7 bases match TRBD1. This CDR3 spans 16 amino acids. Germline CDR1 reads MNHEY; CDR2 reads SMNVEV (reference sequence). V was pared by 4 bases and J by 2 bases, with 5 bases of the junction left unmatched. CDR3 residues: CASSSPQGTGANVLTF. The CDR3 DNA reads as TGTGCCAGCAGTTCGCCACAGGGGACTGGGGCCAACGTCCTGACTTTC. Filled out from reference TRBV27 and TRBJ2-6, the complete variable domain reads EAQVTQNPRYLITVTGKKLTVTCSQNMNHEYMSWYRQDPGLGLRQIYYSMNVEVTDKGDVPEGYKVSRKEKRNFPLILESPSPNQTSLYFCASSSPQGTGANVLTFGAGSRLTVL.

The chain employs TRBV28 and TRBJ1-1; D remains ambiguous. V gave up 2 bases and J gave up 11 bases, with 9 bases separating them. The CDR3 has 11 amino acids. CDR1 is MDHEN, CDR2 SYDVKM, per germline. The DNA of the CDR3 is TGTGCCAGCAGTTTACCTCCTAGGGCTTTCTTT. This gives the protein CASSLPPRAFF.

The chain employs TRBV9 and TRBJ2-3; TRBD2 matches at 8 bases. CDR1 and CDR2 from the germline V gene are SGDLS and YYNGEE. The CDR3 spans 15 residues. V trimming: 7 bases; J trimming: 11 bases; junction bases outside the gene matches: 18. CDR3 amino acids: CASAKGREATVGQYF. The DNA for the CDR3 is TGTGCCAGCGCGAAGGGGCGGGAGGCGACGGTTGGGCAGTATTTT. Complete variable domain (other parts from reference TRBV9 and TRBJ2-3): DSGVTQTPKHLITATGQRVTLRCSPRSGDLSVYWYQQSLDQGLQFLIQYYNGEERAKGNILERFSAQQFPDLHSELNLSSLELGDSALYFCASAKGREATVGQYFGPGTRLTVL.

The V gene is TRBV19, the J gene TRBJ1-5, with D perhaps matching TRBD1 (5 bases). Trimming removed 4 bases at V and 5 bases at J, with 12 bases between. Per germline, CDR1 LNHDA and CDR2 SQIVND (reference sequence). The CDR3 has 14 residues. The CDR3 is CASSTRQLHQPQHF. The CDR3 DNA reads TGTGCCAGTAGTACAAGACAGCTTCATCAGCCCCAGCATTTT.

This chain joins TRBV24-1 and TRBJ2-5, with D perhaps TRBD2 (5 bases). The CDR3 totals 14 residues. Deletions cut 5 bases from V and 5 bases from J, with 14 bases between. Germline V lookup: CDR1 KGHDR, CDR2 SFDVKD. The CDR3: CATSGRGPEETQYF. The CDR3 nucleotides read TGTGCCACCAGTGGAAGAGGGCCGGAGGAGACCCAGTACTTC.

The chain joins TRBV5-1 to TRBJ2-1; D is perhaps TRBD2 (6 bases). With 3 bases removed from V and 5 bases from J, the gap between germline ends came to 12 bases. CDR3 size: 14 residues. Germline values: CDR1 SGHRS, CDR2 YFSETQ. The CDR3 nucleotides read TGCGCCAGCAGCTGGAGTAGCGGAAACAATGAGCAGTTCTTC. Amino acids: CASSWSSGNNEQFF.

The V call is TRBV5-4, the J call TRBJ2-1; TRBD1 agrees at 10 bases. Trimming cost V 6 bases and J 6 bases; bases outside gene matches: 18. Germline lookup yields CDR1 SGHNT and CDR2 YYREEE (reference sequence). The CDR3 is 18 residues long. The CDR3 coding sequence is TGTGCCAGCACCGACGGACAGGGGGGGCTTTTAATTTCCAATGAGCAGTTCTTC. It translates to CASTDGQGGLLISNEQFF.

The CDR3 coding sequence is TGTGCCAGTAGTATAGACCCCCAGGGAAGGGAGACCCAGTACTTC. This encodes CASSIDPQGRETQYF. The chain combines TRBV19 with TRBJ2-5; tentatively, D is TRBD1 (5 bases). The germline V and J ends were trimmed by 0 bases and 5 bases, with 13 bases remaining between them. The CDR3 totals 15 residues. Germline V CDR1 and CDR2: LNHDA, SQIVND (reference sequence).

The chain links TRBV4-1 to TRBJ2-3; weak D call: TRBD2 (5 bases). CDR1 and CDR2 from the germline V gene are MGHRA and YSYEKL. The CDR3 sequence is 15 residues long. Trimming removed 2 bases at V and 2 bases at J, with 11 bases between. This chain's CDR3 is CASSQIAPLTDTQYF. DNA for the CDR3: TGCGCCAGCAGCCAAATAGCGCCACTCACAGATACGCAGTATTTT.